The 20 T cell receptor beta chains in this list originate from one sample, sequenced in a study of shared clonotypes between healthy human individuals. TCRdb's table, derived via immunoSEQ multiplex PCR, lists solely in-frame clones and lacks some. Of 1,100,000 or so clones detected, approximately 80% appear once; the ten largest clones hold approximately 0.5%. Sequenced material: memory CD4+ T cells from PBMCs. Subset in this sample: CD45RA-negative fraction. The receptors come from a man aged 18 to 35 in good health. Some clones in this sample may be carry-over from other donors' samples.

The V and J genes are TRBV5-1 and TRBJ2-7; 9 positions match TRBD2. Unmatched junction bases numbered 8, after V lost 4 bases and J lost 6 bases. CDR1 is SGHRS, CDR2 YFSETQ, per germline. The CDR3 is 14 residues long. CDR3 sequence (DNA): TGCGCCAGCAGCCCCGGGACTAGCTGGGGCGAGCAGTACTTC. Translated, it gives CASSPGTSWGEQYF.

The chain recombines TRBV18 with TRBJ2-2; D is perhaps TRBD2 (5 bases). With 3 bases removed from V and 1 base from J, the gap between germline ends came to 9 bases. There are 15 residues in the CDR3. Looked up from germline, CDR1 is KGHSH and CDR2 is LQKENI. The CDR3 region has the DNA TGTGCCAGCTCACCGGACTTAGAGAACACCGGGGAGCTGTTTTTT. This sequence encodes CASSPDLENTGELFF.

The chain uses TRBV28 and TRBJ2-1; 9 positions match TRBD2. Germline CDR1 MDHEN, CDR2 SYDVKM. Trimming at V came to 4 bases and at J to 4 bases, leaving 20 bases not matched to a gene. The CDR3 length is 20 residues. The chain's CDR3 is CASSSPPGTSRYNKYNEQFF. The CDR3 DNA reads TGTGCCAGCAGTTCCCCGCCCGGGACTAGCAGATACAACAAGTACAATGAGCAGTTCTTC.

A few counts support this clone. The sample contains more than one DNA sequence encoding this CDR3. This chain uses TRBV2 with TRBJ2-7; D uncertain. CDR1 is SNHLY, CDR2 FYNNEI, per germline. Deletions cut 8 bases from V and 3 bases from J, with 8 bases between. This CDR3 contains 11 residues. The CDR3 here is CASSANYEQYF. Here the CDR3 DNA reads TGTGCCAGCTCGGCAAACTACGAGCAGTACTTC.

The rearrangement uses TRBV11-1 and TRBJ2-4; no firm D call. The CDR3 length is 13 residues. V was shortened by 2 bases and J by 5 bases, with 7 bases between the two germline ends. Per the germline V gene, CDR1 is SGHAT and CDR2 is FQDESV (reference sequence). CDR3 in amino acids: CASSLFRENIQYF. Here the CDR3 DNA reads TGTGCCAGCAGCTTATTTCGGGAAAACATTCAGTACTTC. Together with reference TRBV11-1 and TRBJ2-4, the CDR3 gives the full variable domain: EAEVAQSPRYKITEKSQAVAFWCDPISGHATLYWYRQILGQGPELLVQFQDESVVDDSQLPKDRFSAERLKGVDSTLKIQPAELGDSAMYLCASSLFRENIQYFGAGTRLSVL.

This clone came up once. One end of the junction fails to match germline, which may point to a read error. V usage is TRBV5-6 and J usage is TRBJ2-7, with 11 nucleotides matching TRBD1. Germline CDR1 SGHDT, CDR2 YYEEEE. The CDR3 length is 15 residues. The CDR3 DNA is TGTGCCAGCAGTTTGGGGACAGGGGGTTTGTACGAGCAGTACTTC. Amino acid sequence: CASSLGTGGLYEQYF.

The CDR3 loop reads CASSQLDQSNYGYTF. Written as DNA, the CDR3 is TGCGCCAGCAGCCAACTAGACCAATCCAACTATGGCTACACCTTC. The chain uses TRBV4-1 and TRBJ1-2; D not resolved. The length of the CDR3 is 15 residues. CDR1 is MGHRA, CDR2 YSYEKL, per germline. Trimming removed 2 bases from V and 2 bases from J, with 12 bases in between.

This clone was seen a few times. V is TRBV28 and J is TRBJ2-7; tentatively, D is TRBD2 (6 bases). The CDR3 consists of 14 residues. The V end was cut by 2 bases, the J end by 1 base, with 9 bases between. Per germline, CDR1 MDHEN and CDR2 SYDVKM. The CDR3 sequence: CASSLVGRSYEQYF. The CDR3 coding sequence is TGTGCCAGCAGTTTAGTCGGGAGATCCTACGAGCAGTACTTC. Complete variable domain (other parts from reference TRBV28 and TRBJ2-7): DVKVTQSSRYLVKRTGEKVFLECVQDMDHENMFWYRQDPGLGLRLIYFSYDVKMKEKGDIPEGYSVSREKKERFSLILESASTNQTSMYLCASSLVGRSYEQYFGPGTRLTVT.

The CDR3 protein is CASSLWGAVNQPQHF. In DNA form, the CDR3 reads TGCGCCAGCAGCTTGTGGGGGGCGGTCAATCAGCCCCAGCATTTT. The chain is built from TRBV5-1 and TRBJ1-5, with D perhaps TRBD1 (6 bases). V was cut by 1 base and J by 3 bases, with 11 bases left in between. Germline V gives CDR1 SGHRS, CDR2 YFSETQ. This CDR3 is built from 15 residues.

The chain links TRBV7-3 to TRBJ2-6; TRBD1 might be the D (6 bases). V shed 4 bases and J shed 0 bases, with 16 bases lying between them. The CDR3 spans 18 residues. The germline gives CDR1 SGHTA, CDR2 FQGTGA. The CDR3 sequence: CASSYGRQGLSGANVLTF. CDR3 DNA: TGTGCCAGCAGCTACGGGCGGCAGGGGCTCTCTGGGGCCAACGTCCTGACTTTC.

The chain employs TRBV5-6 and TRBJ2-6, with D possibly being TRBD1 or TRBD2 (5 bases each). The V gene's germline CDR1 is SGHDT and CDR2 YYEEEE. V was trimmed by 2 bases and J by 4 bases, leaving 10 bases between them. The CDR3 consists of 15 residues. The CDR3 sequence is CASSFIGDGANVLTF. CDR3 nucleotides: TGTGCCAGCAGCTTTATAGGGGACGGGGCCAACGTCCTGACTTTC.

The chain uses TRBV28 and TRBJ1-2; 9 bases are shared with TRBD1. V shed 6 bases and J 2 bases; nucleotides not matched to a gene: 7. This CDR3 has 15 residues. Per the germline V gene, CDR1 is MDHEN and CDR2 is SYDVKM. The CDR3 nucleotides read TGTGCCAGCAGACTCCGACAGGGGGGGAACTATGGCTACACCTTC. This codes for CASRLRQGGNYGYTF.

The rearrangement uses TRBV13 and TRBJ2-5, with 8 positions matching TRBD1. With V trimmed by 4 bases and J by 5 bases, 3 bases remained unmatched. This CDR3 has 13 amino acids. Germline loops: CDR1 PRHDT, CDR2 FYEKMQ (reference sequence). CDR3 amino acids: CASSSGGWETQYF. The DNA for the CDR3 is TGTGCCAGCAGCTCAGGGGGCTGGGAGACCCAGTACTTC.

The J gene is TRBJ1-2, the V gene TRBV2, with a possible D match to TRBD1 (5 bases). The CDR3 runs 13 residues. Trimming shortened V by 3 bases and J by 6 bases, and 11 bases separated the two germline ends. Germline-derived CDR1 and CDR2 are SNHLY and FYNNEI. CDR3 nucleotide sequence: TGTGCCAGCAGTGAGAGACAGACTAATGGCTACACCTTC. This sequence encodes CASSERQTNGYTF.

The sample holds one count of this clone. The rearrangement uses TRBV14 and TRBJ2-2, with TRBD1 matching over 7 bases. J gave up 7 bases and V 4 bases, and 3 bases lay outside the gene matches. This CDR3 has 13 amino acids. Germline CDR1 and CDR2: SGHDN and FVKESK. The DNA of the CDR3 is TGTGCCAGCAGCCTGCAGGGGGACGGGGAGCTGTTTTTT. Its protein is CASSLQGDGELFF.

The V and J genes are TRBV7-8 and TRBJ2-7; TRBD2 matches at 7 bases. CDR3 length equals 15 residues. J lost 2 bases, V lost 1 base, and 5 bases had no gene match. Looked up from germline, CDR1 is SGHVS and CDR2 is FQNEAQ. In DNA, the CDR3 is TGTGCCAGCAGCTTAGAGGCGGGGACTACCTACGAGCAGTACTTC. Protein sequence: CASSLEAGTTYEQYF. Complete variable domain (other parts from reference TRBV7-8 and TRBJ2-7): GAGVSQSPRYKVAKRGQDVALRCDPISGHVSLFWYQQALGQGPEFLTYFQNEAQLDKSGLPSDRFFAERPEGSVSTLKIQRTQQEDSAVYLCASSLEAGTTYEQYFGPGTRLTVT.

This clone was detected a few times. The chain is built from TRBV2 and TRBJ1-6; 8 bases match TRBD1. Trimming cost V 6 bases and J 8 bases; bases outside gene matches: 12. Per germline, CDR1 SNHLY and CDR2 FYNNEI. This CDR3 has 16 amino acids. CDR3 in amino acids: CASSDQGASSYSPLHF. The CDR3 DNA reads TGTGCCAGCAGCGACCAGGGGGCGTCTTCTTATTCACCCCTCCACTTT. The full variable domain, its missing parts supplied by reference TRBV2 and TRBJ1-6, is EPEVTQTPSHQVTQMGQEVILRCVPISNHLYFYWYRQILGQKVEFLVSFYNNEISEKSEIFDDQFSVERPDGSNFTLKIRSTKLEDSAMYFCASSDQGASSYSPLHFGNGTRLTVT.

CDR3 loop: CASSPVGAGTPQETQYF. For the CDR3, the DNA is TGTGCCAGCAGCCCAGTAGGGGCGGGTACTCCCCAAGAGACCCAGTACTTC. V and J are TRBV5-4 and TRBJ2-5; D is perhaps TRBD1 or TRBD2 (5 bases each). The CDR3 covers 17 residues. CDR1 and CDR2 from the germline V gene are SGHNT and YYREEE (reference sequence). Trimming cost V 4 bases and J 1 base, with 20 bases left between them.

As for this clone: The junction does not match germline at one end; this may be a read error. The chain employs TRBV2 and TRBJ1-3; D uncertain. Germline CDR1 SNHLY, CDR2 FYNNEI. This CDR3 has 15 residues. The CDR3 sequence is CASREDMGSGNTIYF. The CDR3 bases are TGTGCCAGCAGGGAAGACATGGGCTCTGGAAACACCATATATTTT.

The rearrangement links TRBV4-3 to TRBJ2-2, with TRBD1 as a possible D gene (6 bases). The V gene's germline CDR1 is LGHNA and CDR2 YSLEER. The ends were cut back, 4 bases at V and 4 bases at J, with 10 bases in the middle. The CDR3 is 14 residues long. CDR3 sequence: CASSPYRVTGELFF. Written as DNA, the CDR3 is TGCGCCAGCAGCCCGTACAGGGTCACCGGGGAGCTGTTTTTT.